Presented here are 21 T cell receptor beta chains from one specimen sequenced in a study of cytomegalovirus exposure and HLA in healthy donors. Libraries were prepared by immunoSEQ multiplex PCR; TCRdb keeps only in-frame clonotypes and omits some of them. The repertoire holds fewer than 80,000 clones, roughly 95% seen once, with more than 4% in the top ten. The sequenced sample was PBMCs. The receptors shown here come from a woman aged 18-30 years in good health and CMV-seropositive.

The J gene is TRBJ2-7, the V gene TRBV21-1; the table's D call of TRBD1 was not tested on the DNA. TRBV21-1 is termed a pseudogene. The CDR3 spans 13 residues. The CDR3 spells CASSKDKSYEQYF. Here the CDR3 DNA reads TGTGCCAGCAGCAAAGACAAGTCCTACGAGCAGTACTTC.

The rearrangement links TRBV6-1 to TRBJ1-2; 10 bases match TRBD1. There are 14 residues in the CDR3. V lost 6 bases, J lost 5 bases, and 6 bases stayed unmatched. Per germline, CDR1 MNHNS and CDR2 SASEGT. CDR3 residues: CASSPGTGEYGYTF. The DNA for the CDR3 is TGTGCCAGCAGCCCAGGGACAGGGGAATATGGCTACACCTTC.

CDR3 DNA sequence: TGTGCCAGCTCCCCGGGTCAAACCCTCACCAAAAACATTCAGTACTTC. Its translation is CASSPGQTLTKNIQYF. J is TRBJ2-4 and V is TRBV18; D remains unclear. The length of the CDR3 is 16 residues. V lost 6 bases and J 2 bases, leaving 17 bases between the germline ends. Germline assignment: CDR1 KGHSH and CDR2 LQKENI.

J is TRBJ2-4 and V is TRBV6-9, with 13 bases fitting TRBD2. With 1 base clipped from V and 1 base from J, the junction kept 7 bases outside the gene matches. CDR3 length: 19 residues. In germline, CDR1 is MNHGY, CDR2 SVAAGI. CDR3 loop: CASSYWGLAGRRAKNIQYF. The DNA for the CDR3 is TGTGCCAGCAGTTATTGGGGACTAGCGGGACGGCGGGCCAAAAACATTCAGTACTTC.

The chain employs TRBV9 and TRBJ1-1, with D perhaps TRBD1 (5 bases). The V and J ends lost 0 bases and 1 base respectively, with 13 bases between them. Germline V gene lookup returns CDR1 SGDLS and CDR2 YYNGEE. The CDR3 has 16 amino acids. CDR3: CASSVGSGGANTEAFF. CDR3 nucleotides: TGTGCCAGCAGCGTAGGATCGGGGGGAGCGAACACTGAAGCTTTCTTT.

This clone was counted a single time. The rearrangement links TRBV7-2 to TRBJ1-1, with D tentatively TRBD1 (6 bases). CDR3 length: 14 amino acids. The germline V and J ends were trimmed by 1 base and 1 base, with 7 bases remaining between them. Germline CDR1 and CDR2: SGHTA and FQGNSA. CDR3 DNA sequence: TGTGCCAGCAGCTTAGGAGGGGGGAACACTGAAGCTTTCTTT. It translates to CASSLGGGNTEAFF.

This chain connects TRBV13 to TRBJ1-2; tentative D call: TRBD1 (5 bases). Trimming removed 1 base from V and 1 base from J, with 10 bases in between. Germline V gene lookup returns CDR1 PRHDT and CDR2 FYEKMQ (reference sequence). This CDR3 region has 15 residues. CDR3 in DNA: TGTGCCAGCAGCTTAGTAAGGGGCAGTAACTATGGCTACACCTTC. The encoded protein is CASSLVRGSNYGYTF.

The V gene is TRBV7-9, the J gene TRBJ2-7, with D perhaps TRBD1 (6 bases). V gave up 4 bases and J gave up 7 bases, with 11 bases separating them. The V gene's germline CDR1 is SEHNR and CDR2 FQNEAQ (reference sequence). This CDR3 is built from 12 residues. CDR3 sequence (DNA): TGTGCCAGCAGCTCTCACAGGGAGGAGCAGTACTTC. This gives the protein CASSSHREEQYF.

V and J are TRBV9 and TRBJ2-2; 12 positions agree with TRBD2. This CDR3 has 15 amino acids. Germline-derived CDR1 and CDR2 are SGDLS and YYNGEE. Trimming removed 4 bases from V and 3 bases from J; junction bases left unmatched: 1. The CDR3 DNA reads TGTGCCAGCAGCCGGACTAGCGGGGACACCGGGGAGCTGTTTTTT. Residues: CASSRTSGDTGELFF.

This chain uses TRBV7-2 with TRBJ2-4; 8 bases are shared with TRBD1. From germline, CDR1 is SGHTA and CDR2 FQGNSA. Unmatched junction bases numbered 5, after V lost 0 bases and J lost 7 bases. The CDR3 is 15 residues long. The CDR3 DNA sequence: TGTGCCAGCAGCTTAGCGGCAGGGGGCTGGAACATTCAGTACTTC. This sequence encodes CASSLAAGGWNIQYF.

The chain carries TRBV9 and TRBJ1-2; 9 bases line up with TRBD1. The V and J ends lost 4 bases and 8 bases, in that order; junction bases with no gene match: 9. Germline values: CDR1 SGDLS, CDR2 YYNGEE. This CDR3 has 14 amino acids. The CDR3 here is CASSPLDRGGGYTF. The CDR3 bases are TGTGCCAGCAGCCCACTGGACAGGGGAGGGGGCTACACCTTC.

The J gene is TRBJ2-5, the V gene TRBV27; D uncertain. The CDR3 extends over 15 amino acids. Germline V gene lookup returns CDR1 MNHEY and CDR2 SMNVEV (reference sequence). The ends were cut back, 8 bases at V and 3 bases at J, with 19 bases in the middle. CDR3 bases: TGTGCCAGCTGGAGTTCAAGATATGGTGAAGAGACCCAGTACTTC. Encoded protein: CASWSSRYGEETQYF.

The V gene is TRBV11-2, the J gene TRBJ2-5, with 8 positions matching TRBD1. V was clipped by 5 bases and J by 2 bases; unmatched bases: 4. The CDR3 has 14 residues. Per germline, CDR1 SGHAT and CDR2 FQNNGV. The CDR3 DNA sequence: TGTGCCAGCAGCAAACAGGGGGAACAAGAGACCCAGTACTTC. It encodes CASSKQGEQETQYF.

The chain links TRBV27 to TRBJ1-1, with D unresolved. V lost 1 base, J lost 1 base, and 7 bases lay in between. Germline CDR1 reads MNHEY; CDR2 reads SMNVEV (reference sequence). The CDR3 loop spans 14 amino acids. In nucleotides, the CDR3 is TGTGCCAGCAGTTTATTAAGCGGGAACACTGAAGCTTTCTTT. Translated, it gives CASSLLSGNTEAFF.

This chain uses TRBV7-9 with TRBJ2-1; TRBD2 might be the D (5 bases). V was clipped by 5 bases and J by 5 bases, with 16 bases between them. The CDR3 has 15 amino acids. Germline V CDR1 and CDR2: SEHNR, FQNEAQ (reference sequence). CDR3 sequence reads: CASSQKLGLDNEQFF. CDR3 bases: TGTGCCAGCAGCCAGAAACTAGGCTTAGACAATGAGCAGTTCTTC.

Only one count was recorded for this clone. CDR3 DNA sequence: TGTGCCAGCAGCTTAGCCGGGCGGGGGCATGCCGGGGAGCTGTTTTTT. Its protein product is CASSLAGRGHAGELFF. The genes are TRBV7-9 and TRBJ2-2; D possibly corresponds to TRBD2 (7 bases). Trimming removed 0 bases from V and 6 bases from J, with 14 bases in between. The CDR3 consists of 16 residues. Germline CDR1 SEHNR, CDR2 FQNEAQ (reference sequence).

This clone was seen only once. The rearrangement uses TRBV15 and TRBJ2-6, with D maybe TRBD1 (5 bases). V lost 3 bases to trimming and J lost 0 bases, with 6 bases between them. The germline CDR1 and CDR2 sequences are LNHNV and YYDKDF (reference sequence). The CDR3 consists of 15 residues. CDR3 sequence (DNA): TGTGCCACCAGCAGCGACAGCTCTGGGGCCAACGTCCTGACTTTC. Protein: CATSSDSSGANVLTF.

The chain links TRBV5-1 to TRBJ2-2, with D possibly being TRBD1 (5 bases). Trimming took off 3 bases at V and 2 bases at J, with 17 bases between the two ends. Looked up from germline, CDR1 is SGHRS and CDR2 is YFSETQ. The CDR3 extends over 17 amino acids. CDR3 DNA: TGCGCCAGCAGCTCAACGCCTATAGGGGATAACACCGGGGAGCTGTTTTTT. As protein: CASSSTPIGDNTGELFF.

The chain employs TRBV5-4 and TRBJ2-7; TRBD2 agrees at 12 bases. From germline, CDR1 is SGHNT and CDR2 YYREEE (reference sequence). V shed 5 bases and J 3 bases; nucleotides not matched to a gene: 9. The CDR3 contains 16 residues. CDR3 nucleotides: TGTGCCAGCAGGCCCACCGGGACTAGCGGGTTCTACGAGCAGTACTTC. This translates into CASRPTGTSGFYEQYF.

The chain is built from TRBV6-5 and TRBJ2-3, with 10 nucleotides matching TRBD1. This CDR3 comprises 15 residues. The V gene's germline CDR1 is MNHEY and CDR2 SVGAGI. J was trimmed by 4 bases and V by 2 bases; bases with no gene match: 3. CDR3 in DNA: TGTGCCAGCAGTTACACCGGGACAGGGGCAGATACGCAGTATTTT. Translated: CASSYTGTGADTQYF.

The gene calls are TRBV9 and TRBJ2-7; 7 nucleotides line up with TRBD1. Germline CDR1 reads SGDLS; CDR2 reads YYNGEE. V was clipped by 4 bases and J by 2 bases; unmatched bases: 6. This CDR3 is 14 amino acids long. CDR3 region: CASSRSGGTYEQYF. CDR3 DNA sequence: TGTGCCAGCAGCCGGTCAGGGGGAACCTACGAGCAGTACTTC.